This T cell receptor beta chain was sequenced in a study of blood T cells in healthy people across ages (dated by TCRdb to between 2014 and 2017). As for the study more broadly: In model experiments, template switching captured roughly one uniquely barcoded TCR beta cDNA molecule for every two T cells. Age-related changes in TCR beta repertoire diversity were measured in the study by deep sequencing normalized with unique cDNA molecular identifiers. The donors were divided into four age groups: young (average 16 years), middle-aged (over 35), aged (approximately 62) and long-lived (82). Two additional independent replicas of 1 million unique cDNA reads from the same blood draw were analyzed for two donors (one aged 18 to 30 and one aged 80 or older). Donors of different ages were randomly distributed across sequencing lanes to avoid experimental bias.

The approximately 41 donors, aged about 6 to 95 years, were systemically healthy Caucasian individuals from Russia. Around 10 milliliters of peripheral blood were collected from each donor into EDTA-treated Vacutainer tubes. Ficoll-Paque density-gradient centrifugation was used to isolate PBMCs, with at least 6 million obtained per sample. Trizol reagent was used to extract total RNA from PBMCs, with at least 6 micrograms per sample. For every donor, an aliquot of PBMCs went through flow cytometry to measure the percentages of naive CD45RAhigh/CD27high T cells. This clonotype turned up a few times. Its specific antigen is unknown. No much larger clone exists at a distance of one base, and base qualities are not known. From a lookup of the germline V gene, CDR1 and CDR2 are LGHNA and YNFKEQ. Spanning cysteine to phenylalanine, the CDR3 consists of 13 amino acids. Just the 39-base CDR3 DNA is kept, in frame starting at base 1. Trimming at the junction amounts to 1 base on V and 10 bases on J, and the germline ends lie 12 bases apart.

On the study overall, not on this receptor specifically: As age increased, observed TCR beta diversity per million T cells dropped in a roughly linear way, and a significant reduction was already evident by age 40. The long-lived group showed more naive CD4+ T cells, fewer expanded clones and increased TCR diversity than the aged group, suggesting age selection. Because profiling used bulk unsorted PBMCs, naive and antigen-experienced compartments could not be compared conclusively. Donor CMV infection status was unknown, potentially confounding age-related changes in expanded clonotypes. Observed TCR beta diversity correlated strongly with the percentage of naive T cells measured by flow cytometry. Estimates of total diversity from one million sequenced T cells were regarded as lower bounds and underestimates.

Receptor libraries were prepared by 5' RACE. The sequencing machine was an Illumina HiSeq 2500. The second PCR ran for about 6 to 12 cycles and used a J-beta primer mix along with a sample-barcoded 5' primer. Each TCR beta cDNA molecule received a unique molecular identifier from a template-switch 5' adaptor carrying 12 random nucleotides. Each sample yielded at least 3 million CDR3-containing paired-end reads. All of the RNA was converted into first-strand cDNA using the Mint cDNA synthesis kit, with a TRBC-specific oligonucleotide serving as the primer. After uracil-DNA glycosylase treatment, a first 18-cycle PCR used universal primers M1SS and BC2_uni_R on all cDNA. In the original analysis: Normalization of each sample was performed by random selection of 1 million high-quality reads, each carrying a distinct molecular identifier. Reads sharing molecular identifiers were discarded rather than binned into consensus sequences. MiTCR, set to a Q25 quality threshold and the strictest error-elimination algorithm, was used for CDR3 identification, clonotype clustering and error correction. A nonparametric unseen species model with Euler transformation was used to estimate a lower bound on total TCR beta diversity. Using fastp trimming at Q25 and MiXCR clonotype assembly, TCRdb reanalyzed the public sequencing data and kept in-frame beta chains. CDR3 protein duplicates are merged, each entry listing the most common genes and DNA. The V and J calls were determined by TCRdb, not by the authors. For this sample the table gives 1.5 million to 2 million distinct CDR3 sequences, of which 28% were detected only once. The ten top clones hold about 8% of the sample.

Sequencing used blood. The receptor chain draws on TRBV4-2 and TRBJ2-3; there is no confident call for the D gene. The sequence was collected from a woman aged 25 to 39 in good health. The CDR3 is CASSQGVGSSQYF. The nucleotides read TGTGCCAGCAGCCAAGGGGTGGGATCTTCGCAGTATTTT.